The present entry profiles one TCR beta chain with its context. This record comes from a study of spatial heterogeneity in lung cancer. Study at large: Available follow-up PBMC samples were sequenced, at a median of approximately 2 years post-resection.

The time point is: blood at routine non-recurrence follow-up after resection. Germline loops: CDR1 SGHNT, CDR2 YENEEA. V was clipped by 0 bases and J by 11 bases, with 11 bases between them. This CDR3 is built from 13 residues. In the library, each TCR cDNA molecule bore its own unique molecular identifier. TCRdb re-called the 5' RACE reads through MiXCR, storing one row per CDR3 protein. The sample shows about 87,000 distinct CDR3 sequences, 15% to 20% of them seen only once. The gene calls are TRBV11-3 and TRBJ2-1; D remains unclear. This TCR derives from a male donor with early-stage non-small cell lung cancer. The sequencing here drew on PBMCs, taken at follow-up. CDR3 in amino acids: CASSLDPPEKQFF. The CDR3, as DNA: TGTGCCAGCAGCTTAGATCCCCCAGAGAAGCAGTTCTTC.